These 23 T cell receptor beta chains were sequenced from one sample in a study of blood T cells in healthy people across ages. The second PCR ran roughly 7 to 12 cycles with a sample-barcoded 5' primer and J-beta primers. TCRdb re-called the 5' RACE reads through MiXCR, storing one row per CDR3 protein. The table shows hundreds of thousands of distinct CDR3 sequences, with roughly 21% occurring only once. Sequencing input: blood. These receptors were collected from a man between 70 and 80 years old in good health.

This clonotype has more than one count but fewer than ten. This chain connects TRBV29-1 to TRBJ2-1; D might be TRBD2 (7 bases). Trimming shortened V by 8 bases and J by 0 bases, and 17 bases separated the two germline ends. Germline V CDR1 and CDR2: SQVTM, ANQGSEA. The CDR3 is 15 residues long. The CDR3 here is CSTVGGTRSYNEQFF. The CDR3 region has the DNA TGCAGCACCGTGGGGGGGACACGCTCCTACAATGAGCAGTTCTTC.

The J gene is TRBJ2-5, the V gene TRBV7-8; D call uncertain. Germline-derived CDR1 and CDR2 are SGHVS and FQNEAQ. CDR3 size: 14 residues. V lost 3 bases, J lost 3 bases, and 11 bases lay in between. The CDR3 is CASSLMRQEETQYF. Here the CDR3 DNA reads TGTGCCAGCAGCTTGATGAGGCAGGAAGAGACCCAGTACTTC.

This clonotype was observed at least ten times. The rearrangement links TRBV12-3 or TRBV12-4 to TRBJ2-3, with TRBD2 matching 15 bases. Germline trimming cut 6 bases from V and 3 bases from J; bases unmatched to any gene: 4. The CDR3 has 16 residues. CDR3 DNA: TGTGCCAGCAGACCTGGGACTAGCGGGAGGACAGATACGCAGTATTTT. Protein product: CASRPGTSGRTDTQYF.

This clonotype showed up just a few times. This chain uses TRBV7-2 with TRBJ1-1; D is possibly TRBD1 (5 bases). The CDR3 spans 12 residues. V dropped 2 bases and J dropped 10 bases, with 11 bases sitting between them. Germline V gene data show CDR1 as SGHTA and CDR2 as FQGNSA. The CDR3 DNA reads as TGTGCCAGCAGCTTACATCGGGGGAGAGCTTTCTTT. This translates into CASSLHRGRAFF.

This sequence joins TRBV15 and TRBJ2-1; unclear D gene. The V gene lost 5 bases and the J gene lost 3 bases, with 14 bases spanning the gap. From germline, CDR1 is LNHNV and CDR2 YYDKDF (reference sequence). This CDR3 spans 15 amino acids. CDR3 sequence: CATSVHRTGYNEQFF. The CDR3 DNA reads as TGTGCCACCAGCGTACACCGGACGGGCTACAATGAGCAGTTCTTC.

In its sample, this clonotype was seen many times. V is TRBV2 and J is TRBJ2-1; 7 positions agree with TRBD1. Germline loops: CDR1 SNHLY, CDR2 FYNNEI. V dropped 3 bases and J dropped 0; count of bases not matched to a gene: 2. This CDR3 has 15 amino acids. DNA for the CDR3: TGTGCCAGCAGTGAGGACAGGAGCTCCTACAATGAGCAGTTCTTC. The encoded protein is CASSEDRSSYNEQFF.

This clonotype has more than one count but fewer than ten. This chain uses TRBV27 with TRBJ2-5; a weak D match, TRBD1 (5 bases). The J call is uncertain, as TRBJ2-1 better fits the DNA end. Germline-derived CDR1 and CDR2 are MNHEY and SMNVEV (reference sequence). CDR3 size: 13 residues. The CDR3 loop reads CASTTRQYNEQFF. The CDR3 DNA sequence: TGTGCCAGCACCACCAGACAGTACAATGAGCAGTTCTTC.

This clonotype was seen more than once but under ten times. The rearrangement uses TRBV27 and TRBJ2-5; the match to TRBD2 covers 10 bases. The V and J ends lost 9 bases and 4 bases, in that order; junction bases with no gene match: 8. The CDR3 is 14 amino acids. Per the germline V gene, CDR1 is MNHEY and CDR2 is SMNVEV (reference sequence). CDR3 in DNA: TGTGCCAGTAGGGCTAGCGGGAGTACAGAGACCCAGTACTTC. Protein sequence: CASRASGSTETQYF.

This chain links TRBV4-1 with TRBJ2-7; 13 bases fit TRBD2. This CDR3 contains 19 residues. Germline CDR1 reads MGHRA; CDR2 reads YSYEKL. Unmatched junction bases numbered 8, after V lost 0 bases and J lost 0 bases. This chain's CDR3 is CASSQEGLAGFGSSYEQYF. CDR3 DNA sequence: TGCGCCAGCAGCCAAGAGGGACTAGCGGGATTCGGCTCCTCCTACGAGCAGTACTTC.

This rearrangement joins TRBV20-1 to TRBJ2-5; D may be TRBD2 (6 bases). Germline V lookup: CDR1 DFQATT, CDR2 SNEGSKA (reference sequence). Deletions cut 7 bases from V and 1 base from J, with 22 bases between. The CDR3 consists of 16 residues. The DNA of the CDR3 is TGCAGTGTCCCCGTACTTGCGGGGATTTTCCAAGAGACCCAGTACTTC. Protein: CSVPVLAGIFQETQYF.

CDR3 coding DNA: TGTGCCAGCAGTGGTGGGGCAGAGCTCTACGAGCAGTACTTC. Translating it yields CASSGGAELYEQYF. V is TRBV2 and J is TRBJ2-7, with D tentatively TRBD1 (5 bases). This CDR3 is 14 amino acids long. Germline loops: CDR1 SNHLY, CDR2 FYNNEI. Trimming took 4 bases from V and 3 from J, leaving 13 bases between them.

As to this clonotype: No conserved phenylalanine or tryptophan is present at the end of the CDR3, so a read error is the likely explanation. The gene calls are TRBV5-6 and TRBJ2-1; 8 bases are a match to TRBD2. The CDR3 loop spans 15 amino acids. In germline, CDR1 is SGHDT, CDR2 YYEEEE. The V segment lost 2 bases and the J segment 9 bases; nucleotides outside the gene matches: 10. In DNA, the CDR3 is TGTGCCAGCAGCTTAGACCCAGCGGGAGATAGTGAGCAGTTCCTC. As protein: CASSLDPAGDSEQFL.

In its sample, this clonotype was seen a few times. The CDR3 sequence: CASSPSSGREQYF. The CDR3 bases are TGTGCCAGCAGTCCGTCGTCGGGGCGTGAGCAGTACTTC. This sequence joins TRBV12-3 or TRBV12-4 and TRBJ2-7; D might be TRBD1 or TRBD2, each matching 5 bases. The CDR3 length is 13 residues. V lost 5 bases and J lost 7, with 15 bases in between.

The chain is built from TRBV6-5 and TRBJ2-2, with D tentatively TRBD1 (6 bases). Germline values: CDR1 MNHEY, CDR2 SVGAGI. The V end was cut by 0 bases, the J end by 7 bases, with 12 bases between. The CDR3 has 15 residues. The CDR3 protein is CASSYSSGAGGELFF. The CDR3 DNA sequence: TGTGCCAGCAGTTACTCTTCAGGGGCAGGCGGGGAGCTGTTTTTT.

As concerns this clonotype: At one of its ends the junction is not consistent with the germline gene, which may arise from a read error. This chain uses TRBV19 with TRBJ1-4, with D unclear. The germline V gene encodes CDR1 LNHDA and CDR2 SQIVND (reference sequence). The CDR3 length is 12 residues. The CDR3 loop reads CASTEGHGKLFF. The DNA of the CDR3 is TGTGCCAGTACCGAGGGCCACGGAAAACTGTTCTTT.

In nucleotides, the CDR3 is TGTGCCAGCAGCTTAACTGAAGCGGGAGCTTCCTACGAGCAGTACTTC. It codes for CASSLTEAGASYEQYF. This chain uses TRBV7-9 with TRBJ2-7; 8 bases match TRBD2. The CDR3 runs 16 residues. V was clipped by 2 bases and J by 1 base; unmatched bases: 7. The germline V gene encodes CDR1 SEHNR and CDR2 FQNEAQ (reference sequence).

The chain uses TRBV19 and TRBJ1-4; D is ambiguous. CDR3 size: 14 residues. Germline V lookup: CDR1 LNHDA, CDR2 SQIVND (reference sequence). With 7 bases removed from V and 0 bases from J, the gap between germline ends came to 9 bases. The CDR3 here is CASKENPTNEKLFF. The CDR3 nucleotides are TGTGCCAGTAAAGAGAATCCAACTAATGAAAAACTGTTTTTT. The variable domain in full, completed from reference TRBV19 and TRBJ1-4, reads DGGITQSPKYLFRKEGQNVTLSCEQNLNHDAMYWYRQDPGQGLRLIYYSQIVNDFQKGDIAEGYSVSREKKESFPLTVTSAQKNPTAFYLCASKENPTNEKLFFGSGTQLSVL.

The rearrangement links TRBV7-9 to TRBJ2-3; D unclear. Per germline, CDR1 SEHNR and CDR2 FQNEAQ (reference sequence). The length of the CDR3 is 12 residues. V was clipped by 5 bases and J by 2 bases, with 5 bases between them. CDR3 bases: TGTGCCAGCAGCCGGATCACAGATACGCAGTATTTT. Residues: CASSRITDTQYF.

Only a few counts were recorded for this clonotype. The V gene is TRBV28, the J gene TRBJ1-3, with a weak D call TRBD1 (6 bases). Between the trimmed V and J ends, which lost 5 bases and 3 bases, there was a span of 17 bases. This CDR3 region has 16 residues. Germline V gene data show CDR1 as MDHEN and CDR2 as SYDVKM. The CDR3 bases are TGTGCCAGCAGTGGGAACACAGGGAGGGGTGGAAACACCATATATTTT. Residues: CASSGNTGRGGNTIYF.

V is TRBV9 and J is TRBJ1-5; no clear D gene. CDR1 SGDLS and CDR2 YYNGEE come from the germline V gene. This CDR3 contains 14 residues. V was shortened by 3 bases and J by 2 bases, with 9 bases between the two germline ends. This chain's CDR3 is CASSESQGNQPQHF. The CDR3 region has the DNA TGTGCCAGCAGCGAAAGTCAGGGCAATCAGCCCCAGCATTTT.

This clonotype was seen more than once but under ten times. The chain combines TRBV12-3 or TRBV12-4 with TRBJ1-5; unclear D gene. Trimming cost V 6 bases and J 6 bases, with 9 bases left between them. CDR3 size: 12 residues. CDR3 sequence reads: CASSTPPQPQHF. The CDR3 DNA reads as TGTGCCAGCAGCACCCCTCCTCAGCCCCAGCATTTT.

As to this clonotype: An end of the junction does not agree with germline; a read error may underlie this. The chain recombines TRBV9 with TRBJ2-5; 7 bases line up with TRBD2. CDR1 and CDR2 from the germline V gene are SGDLS and YYNGEE. The CDR3 consists of 18 residues. CDR3 region: CASRVEAGAPLAHETQYF. CDR3 bases: TGTGCCAGCAGGGTAGAGGCGGGAGCACCCCTCGCCCACGAGACCCAGTACTTC. Filled out from reference TRBV9 and TRBJ2-5, the complete variable domain reads DSGVTQTPKHLITATGQRVTLRCSPRSGDLSVYWYQQSLDQGLQFLIQYYNGEERAKGNILERFSAQQFPDLHSELNLSSLELGDSALYFCASRVEAGAPLAHETQYFGPGTRLLVL.

The chain joins TRBV6-2 or TRBV6-3 to TRBJ1-4; D unresolved. Germline V gene lookup returns CDR1 MNHEY and CDR2 SVGEGT. V lost 2 bases and J lost 8, with 12 bases in between. CDR3 length: 14 residues. The CDR3 DNA is TGTGCCAGCAGTTACGGTGGAGCACGGGAAAAACTGTTTTTT. Its protein product is CASSYGGAREKLFF.